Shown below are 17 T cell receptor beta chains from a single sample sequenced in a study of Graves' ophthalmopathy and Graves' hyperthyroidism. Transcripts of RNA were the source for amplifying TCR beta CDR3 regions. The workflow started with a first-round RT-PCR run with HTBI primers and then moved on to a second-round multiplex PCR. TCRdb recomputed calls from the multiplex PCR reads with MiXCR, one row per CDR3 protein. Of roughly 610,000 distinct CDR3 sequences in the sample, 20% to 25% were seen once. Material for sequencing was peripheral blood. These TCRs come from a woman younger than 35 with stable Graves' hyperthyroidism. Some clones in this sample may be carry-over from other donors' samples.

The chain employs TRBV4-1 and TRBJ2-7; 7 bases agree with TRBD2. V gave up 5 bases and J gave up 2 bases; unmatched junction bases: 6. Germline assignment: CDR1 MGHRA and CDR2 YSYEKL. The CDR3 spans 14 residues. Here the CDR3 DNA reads TGCGCCAGCAGCGCGGCTAGCGGTACCTACGAGCAGTACTTC. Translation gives CASSAASGTYEQYF.

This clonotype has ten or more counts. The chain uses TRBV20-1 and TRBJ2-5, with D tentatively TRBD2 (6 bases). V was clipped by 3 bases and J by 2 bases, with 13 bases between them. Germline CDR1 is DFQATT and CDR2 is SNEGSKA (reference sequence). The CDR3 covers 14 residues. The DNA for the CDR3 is TGCAGTGCTAGGGGGGACTCTTATCAAGAGACCCAGTACTTC. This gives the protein CSARGDSYQETQYF.

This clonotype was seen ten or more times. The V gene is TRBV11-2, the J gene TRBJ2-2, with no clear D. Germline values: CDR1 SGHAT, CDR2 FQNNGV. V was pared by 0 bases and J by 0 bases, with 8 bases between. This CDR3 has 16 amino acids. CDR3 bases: TGTGCCAGCAGCTTAGACGAGACTGCGAACACCGGGGAGCTGTTTTTT. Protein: CASSLDETANTGELFF. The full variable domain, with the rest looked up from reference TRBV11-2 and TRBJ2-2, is EAGVAQSPRYKIIEKRQSVAFWCNPISGHATLYWYQQILGQGPKLLIQFQNNGVVDDSQLPKDRFSAERLKGVDSTLKIQPAKLEDSAVYLCASSLDETANTGELFFGEGSRLTVL.

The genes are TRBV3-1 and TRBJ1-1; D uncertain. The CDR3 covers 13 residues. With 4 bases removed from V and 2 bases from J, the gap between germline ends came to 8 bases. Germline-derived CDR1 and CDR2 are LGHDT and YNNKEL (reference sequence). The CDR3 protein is CASSRSTNTEAFF. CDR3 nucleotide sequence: TGTGCCAGCAGCCGATCCACAAACACTGAAGCTTTCTTT.

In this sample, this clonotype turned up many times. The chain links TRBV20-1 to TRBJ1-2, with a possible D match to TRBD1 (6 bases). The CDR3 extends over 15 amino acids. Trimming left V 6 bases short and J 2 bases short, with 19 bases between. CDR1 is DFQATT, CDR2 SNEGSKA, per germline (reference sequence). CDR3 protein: CSAITYRDSNYGYTF. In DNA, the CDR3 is TGCAGTGCCATAACCTACAGGGACTCCAACTATGGCTACACCTTC.

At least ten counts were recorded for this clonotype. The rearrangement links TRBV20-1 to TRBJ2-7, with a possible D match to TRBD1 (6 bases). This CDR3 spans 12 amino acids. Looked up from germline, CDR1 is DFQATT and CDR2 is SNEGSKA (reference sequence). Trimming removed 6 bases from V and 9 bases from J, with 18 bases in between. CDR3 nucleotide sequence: TGCAGTGCCCGGGACACTGCCGTCGGGCAGTACTTC. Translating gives CSARDTAVGQYF.

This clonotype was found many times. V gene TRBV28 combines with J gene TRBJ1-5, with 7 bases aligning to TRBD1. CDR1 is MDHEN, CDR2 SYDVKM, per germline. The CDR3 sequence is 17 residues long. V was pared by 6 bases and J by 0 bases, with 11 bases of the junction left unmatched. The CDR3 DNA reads TGTGCCAGCAGCGCGCCTTTTACAGGGGTTAGCAATCAGCCCCAGCATTTT. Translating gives CASSAPFTGVSNQPQHF.

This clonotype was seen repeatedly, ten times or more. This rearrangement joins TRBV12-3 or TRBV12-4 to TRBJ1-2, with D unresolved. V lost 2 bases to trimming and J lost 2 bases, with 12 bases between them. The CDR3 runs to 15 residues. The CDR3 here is CASSLNVRVNYGYTF. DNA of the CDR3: TGTGCCAGCAGTTTAAATGTGCGGGTAAACTATGGCTACACCTTC.

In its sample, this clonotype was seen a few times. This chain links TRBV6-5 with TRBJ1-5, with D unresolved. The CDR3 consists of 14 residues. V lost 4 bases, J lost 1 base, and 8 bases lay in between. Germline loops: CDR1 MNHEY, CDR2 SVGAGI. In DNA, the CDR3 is TGTGCCAGCAGTTTAAAGGCAAGCAATCAGCCCCAGCATTTT. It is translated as CASSLKASNQPQHF.

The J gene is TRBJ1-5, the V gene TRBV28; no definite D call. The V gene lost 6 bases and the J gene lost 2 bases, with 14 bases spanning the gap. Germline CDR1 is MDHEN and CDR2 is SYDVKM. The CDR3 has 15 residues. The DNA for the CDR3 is TGTGCCAGCAGAACCGCAATGGGTGGCAATCAGCCCCAGCATTTT. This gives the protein CASRTAMGGNQPQHF.

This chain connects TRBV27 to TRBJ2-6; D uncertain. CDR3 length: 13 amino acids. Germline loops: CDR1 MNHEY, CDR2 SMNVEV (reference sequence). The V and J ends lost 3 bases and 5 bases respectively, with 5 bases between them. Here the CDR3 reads CASSLTWANVLTF. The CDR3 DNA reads TGTGCCAGCAGTTTGACATGGGCCAACGTCCTGACTTTC.

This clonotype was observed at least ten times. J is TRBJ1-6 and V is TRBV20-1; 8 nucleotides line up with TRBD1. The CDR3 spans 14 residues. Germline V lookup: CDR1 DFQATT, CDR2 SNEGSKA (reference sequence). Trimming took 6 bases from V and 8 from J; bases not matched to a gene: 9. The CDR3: CSATGQGRYSPLHF. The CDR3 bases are TGCAGTGCCACAGGACAGGGCCGCTATTCACCCCTCCACTTT.

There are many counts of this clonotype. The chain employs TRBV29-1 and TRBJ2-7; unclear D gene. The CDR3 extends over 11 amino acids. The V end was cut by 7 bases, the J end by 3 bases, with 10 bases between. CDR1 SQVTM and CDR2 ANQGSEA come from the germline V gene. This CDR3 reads CSALDGYEQYF. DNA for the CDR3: TGCAGCGCCCTAGACGGCTACGAGCAGTACTTC.

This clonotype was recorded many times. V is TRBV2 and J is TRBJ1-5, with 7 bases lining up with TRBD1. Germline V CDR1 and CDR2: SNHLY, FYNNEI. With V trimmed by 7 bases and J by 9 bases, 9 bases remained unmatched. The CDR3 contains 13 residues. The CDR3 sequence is CASTETGKWPQHF. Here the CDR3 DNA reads TGTGCCAGCACAGAGACAGGGAAATGGCCCCAGCATTTT.

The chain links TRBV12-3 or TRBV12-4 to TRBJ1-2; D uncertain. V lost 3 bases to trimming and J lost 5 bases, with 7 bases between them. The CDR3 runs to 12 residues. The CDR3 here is CASSLFGYGYTF. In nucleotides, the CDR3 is TGTGCCAGCAGTTTGTTTGGGTATGGCTACACCTTC.

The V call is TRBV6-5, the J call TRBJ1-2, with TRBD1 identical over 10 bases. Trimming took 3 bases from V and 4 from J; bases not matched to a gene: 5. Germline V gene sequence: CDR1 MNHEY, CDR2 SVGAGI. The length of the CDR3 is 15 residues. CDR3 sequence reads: CASSYRDRGFYGYTF. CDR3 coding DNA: TGTGCCAGCAGTTATAGGGACAGGGGATTCTATGGCTACACCTTC.

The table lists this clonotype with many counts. CDR3 in amino acids: CASSLKIQGALSTEAFF. The DNA of the CDR3 is TGTGCCAGCAGCCTAAAGATCCAGGGGGCTCTAAGCACTGAAGCTTTCTTT. The gene calls are TRBV27 and TRBJ1-1; 8 bases line up with TRBD1. This CDR3 contains 17 residues. Germline assignment: CDR1 MNHEY and CDR2 SMNVEV (reference sequence). J gave up 4 bases and V 6 bases, and 16 bases lay outside the gene matches.